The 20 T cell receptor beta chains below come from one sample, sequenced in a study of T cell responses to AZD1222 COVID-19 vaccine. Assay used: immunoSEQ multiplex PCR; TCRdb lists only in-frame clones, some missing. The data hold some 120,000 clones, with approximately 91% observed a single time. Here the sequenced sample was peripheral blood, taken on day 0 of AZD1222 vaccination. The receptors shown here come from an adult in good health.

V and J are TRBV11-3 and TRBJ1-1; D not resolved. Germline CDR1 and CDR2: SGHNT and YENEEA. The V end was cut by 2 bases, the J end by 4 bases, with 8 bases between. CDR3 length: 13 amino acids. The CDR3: CASSLFAGTEAFF. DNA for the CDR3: TGTGCCAGCAGCTTATTTGCCGGCACTGAAGCTTTCTTT.

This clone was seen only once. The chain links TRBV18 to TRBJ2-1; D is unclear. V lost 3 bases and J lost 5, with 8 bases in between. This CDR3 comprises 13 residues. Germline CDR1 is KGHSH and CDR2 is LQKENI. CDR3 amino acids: CASSPDLNNEQFF. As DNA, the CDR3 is TGTGCCAGCTCACCGGATTTAAACAATGAGCAGTTCTTC.

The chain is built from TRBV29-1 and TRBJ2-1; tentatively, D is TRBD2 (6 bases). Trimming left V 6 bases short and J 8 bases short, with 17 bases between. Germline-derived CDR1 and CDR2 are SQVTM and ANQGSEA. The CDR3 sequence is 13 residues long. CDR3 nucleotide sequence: TGCAGCGTGGAGCCTAGCGACGGGCATGAGCAGTTCTTC. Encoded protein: CSVEPSDGHEQFF.

DNA of the CDR3: TGTGCCAGCAGCCTAGGGGGCGCTGATCAGCCCCAGCATTTT. As protein: CASSLGGADQPQHF. The V call is TRBV4-2, the J call TRBJ1-5; 7 nucleotides line up with TRBD1. Germline V gene lookup returns CDR1 LGHNA and CDR2 YNFKEQ. This CDR3 contains 14 residues. After removal of 4 bases from V and 5 bases from J, the junction contained 5 bases not matched to a gene.

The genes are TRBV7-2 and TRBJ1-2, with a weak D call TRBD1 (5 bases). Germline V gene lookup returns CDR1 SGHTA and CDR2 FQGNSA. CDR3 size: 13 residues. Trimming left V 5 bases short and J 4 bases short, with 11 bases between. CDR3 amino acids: CASSGAGSYGYTF. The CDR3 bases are TGTGCCAGCAGCGGGGCGGGGTCCTATGGCTACACCTTC. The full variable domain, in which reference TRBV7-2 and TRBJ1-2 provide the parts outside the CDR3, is GAGVSQSPSNKVTEKGKDVELRCDPISGHTALYWYRQSLGQGLEFLIYFQGNSAPDKSGLPSDRFSAERTGGSVSTLTIQRTQQEDSAVYLCASSGAGSYGYTFGSGTRLTVV.

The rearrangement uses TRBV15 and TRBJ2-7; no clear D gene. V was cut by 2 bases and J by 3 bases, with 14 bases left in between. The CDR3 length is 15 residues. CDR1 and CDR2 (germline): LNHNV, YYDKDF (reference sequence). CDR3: CATSRSPGTLYEQYF. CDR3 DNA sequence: TGTGCCACCAGCAGAAGTCCCGGTACCCTCTACGAGCAGTACTTC.

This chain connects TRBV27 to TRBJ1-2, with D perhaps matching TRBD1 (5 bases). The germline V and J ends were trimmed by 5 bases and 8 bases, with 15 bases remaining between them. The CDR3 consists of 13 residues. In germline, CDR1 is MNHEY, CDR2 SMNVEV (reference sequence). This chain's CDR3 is CASSPGTRVGYTF. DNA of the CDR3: TGTGCCAGCAGTCCCGGGACGAGGGTAGGCTACACCTTC.

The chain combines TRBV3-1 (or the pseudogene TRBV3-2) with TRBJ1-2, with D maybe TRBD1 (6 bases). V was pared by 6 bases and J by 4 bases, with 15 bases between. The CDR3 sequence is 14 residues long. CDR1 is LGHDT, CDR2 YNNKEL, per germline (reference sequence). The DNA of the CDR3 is TGTGCCAGCAGTATAAGCAGGGGTACCTATGGCTACACCTTC. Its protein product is CASSISRGTYGYTF.

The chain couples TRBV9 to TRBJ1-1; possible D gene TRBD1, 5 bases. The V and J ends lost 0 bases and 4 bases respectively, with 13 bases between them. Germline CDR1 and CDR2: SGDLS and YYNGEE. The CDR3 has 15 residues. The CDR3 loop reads CASSVAPRAGTEAFF. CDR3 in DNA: TGTGCCAGCAGCGTAGCGCCCAGGGCAGGCACTGAAGCTTTCTTT.

The CDR3 coding sequence is TGTGCCAGCAACAGACTAGCGGCCCGGGAGACCCAGTACTTC. This codes for CASNRLAARETQYF. This chain links TRBV2 with TRBJ2-5, with TRBD2 identical over 9 bases. Germline CDR1 and CDR2: SNHLY and FYNNEI. CDR3 length: 14 amino acids. V gave up 7 bases and J gave up 5 bases; unmatched junction bases: 8.

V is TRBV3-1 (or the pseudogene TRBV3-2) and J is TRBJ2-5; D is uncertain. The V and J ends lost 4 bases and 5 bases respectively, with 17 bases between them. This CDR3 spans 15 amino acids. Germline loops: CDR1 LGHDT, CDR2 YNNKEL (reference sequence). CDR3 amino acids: CASSPTTGPLETQYF. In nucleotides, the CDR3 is TGTGCCAGCAGCCCGACGACTGGCCCTTTGGAGACCCAGTACTTC.

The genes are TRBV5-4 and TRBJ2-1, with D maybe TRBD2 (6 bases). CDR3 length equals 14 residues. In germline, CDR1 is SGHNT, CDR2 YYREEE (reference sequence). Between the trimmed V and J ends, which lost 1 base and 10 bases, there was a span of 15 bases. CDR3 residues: CASSLRSGDGEQFF. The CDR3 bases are TGTGCCAGCAGCTTGAGGTCGGGGGATGGAGAGCAGTTCTTC.

The CDR3 nucleotides read TGCAGCGTTCGGGAGGGGGCGCGGACTGAAGCTTTCTTT. Its protein is CSVREGARTEAFF. This sequence joins TRBV29-1 and TRBJ1-1, with 7 bases that match TRBD1. Germline V gene lookup returns CDR1 SQVTM and CDR2 ANQGSEA. The junction had 8 bases not matched to a gene; V was cut back by 5 bases and J by 5 bases. This CDR3 has 13 amino acids.

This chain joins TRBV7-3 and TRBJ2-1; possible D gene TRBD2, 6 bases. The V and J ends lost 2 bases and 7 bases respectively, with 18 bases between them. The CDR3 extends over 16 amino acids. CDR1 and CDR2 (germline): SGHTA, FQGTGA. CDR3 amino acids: CASSLAGPGTGNEQFF. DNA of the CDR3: TGTGCCAGCAGCTTAGCGGGACCCGGGACGGGTAATGAGCAGTTCTTC.

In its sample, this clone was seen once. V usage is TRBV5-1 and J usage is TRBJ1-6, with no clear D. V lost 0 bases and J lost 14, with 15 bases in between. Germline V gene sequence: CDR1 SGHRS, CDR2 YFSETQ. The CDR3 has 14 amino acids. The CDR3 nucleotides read TGCGCCAGCAGCTTGGCTCAGGAGGAATCCACCCTCCACTTT. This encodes CASSLAQEESTLHF.

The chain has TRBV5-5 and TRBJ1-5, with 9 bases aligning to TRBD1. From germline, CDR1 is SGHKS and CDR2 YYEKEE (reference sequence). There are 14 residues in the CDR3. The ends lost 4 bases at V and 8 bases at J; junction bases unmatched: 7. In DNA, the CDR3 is TGTGCCAGCAGCCCCGGACAGGGGTCAGAGCCCCAGCATTTT. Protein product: CASSPGQGSEPQHF.

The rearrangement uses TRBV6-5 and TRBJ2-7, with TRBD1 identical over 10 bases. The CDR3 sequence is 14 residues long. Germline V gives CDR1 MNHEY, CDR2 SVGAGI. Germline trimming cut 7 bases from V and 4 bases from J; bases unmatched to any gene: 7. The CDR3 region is CASTRGDRGYEQYF. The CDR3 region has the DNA TGTGCCAGCACTCGAGGGGACAGGGGTTACGAGCAGTACTTC.

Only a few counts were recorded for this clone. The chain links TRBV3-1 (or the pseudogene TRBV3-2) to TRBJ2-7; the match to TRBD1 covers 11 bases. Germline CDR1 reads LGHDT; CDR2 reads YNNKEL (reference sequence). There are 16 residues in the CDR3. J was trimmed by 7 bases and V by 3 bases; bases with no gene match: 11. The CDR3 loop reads CASSQGTGTGGGEQYF. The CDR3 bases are TGTGCCAGCAGCCAGGGAACCGGGACAGGGGGTGGGGAGCAGTACTTC.

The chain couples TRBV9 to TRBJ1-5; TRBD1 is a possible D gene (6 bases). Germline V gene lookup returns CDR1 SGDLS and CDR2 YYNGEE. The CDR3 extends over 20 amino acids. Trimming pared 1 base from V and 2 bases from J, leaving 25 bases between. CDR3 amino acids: CASSVPPGAMRNRGNQPQHF. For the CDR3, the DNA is TGTGCCAGCAGCGTACCCCCGGGGGCTATGAGAAATAGAGGCAATCAGCCCCAGCATTTT.

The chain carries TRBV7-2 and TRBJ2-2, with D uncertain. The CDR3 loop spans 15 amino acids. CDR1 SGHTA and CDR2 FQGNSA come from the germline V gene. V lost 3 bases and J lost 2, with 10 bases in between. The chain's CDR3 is CASSLLQVNTGELFF. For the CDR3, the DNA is TGTGCCAGCAGCTTGCTACAAGTTAACACCGGGGAGCTGTTTTTT.